The 18 T cell receptor beta chains below all came from one sample that was sequenced in a study of T cell responses to AZD1222 COVID-19 vaccine. Profiling relied on immunoSEQ multiplex PCR, and the TCRdb table lists in-frame clones only, not all of them. The sample holds tens of thousands of clones, around 87% seen once. The sample was peripheral blood, taken on day 0 of MenACWY control vaccination. The receptors were gathered from an adult in good health.

The chain couples TRBV5-1 to TRBJ2-7; tentatively, D is TRBD1 (5 bases). The CDR3 sequence is 12 residues long. The ends were cut back, 5 bases at V and 7 bases at J, with 13 bases in the middle. Germline CDR1 SGHRS, CDR2 YFSETQ. CDR3 sequence reads: CASSSQGLEQYF. As DNA, the CDR3 is TGCGCCAGCAGTTCGCAGGGATTGGAGCAGTACTTC.

The genes are TRBV30 and TRBJ1-2; D uncertain. This CDR3 has 12 amino acids. Trimming left V 2 bases short and J 8 bases short, with 12 bases between. CDR1 and CDR2 (germline): GTSNPN, SVGIG (reference sequence). CDR3 nucleotide sequence: TGTGCCTGGAGTTCAGGTCGGGAGGGCTACACCTTC. Protein product: CAWSSGREGYTF.

This chain links TRBV27 with TRBJ2-1, with D possibly TRBD2 on 7 matching bases. Per germline, CDR1 MNHEY and CDR2 SMNVEV (reference sequence). This CDR3 region has 13 residues. The ends were cut back, 6 bases at V and 9 bases at J, with 15 bases in the middle. This CDR3 is CASSTPGGFEQFF. CDR3 nucleotide sequence: TGTGCCAGCAGCACCCCGGGGGGCTTTGAGCAGTTCTTC.

This clone was counted a few times. The rearrangement joins TRBV9 to TRBJ1-1; no reliable D call. Germline CDR1 reads SGDLS; CDR2 reads YYNGEE. V lost 6 bases and J 4 bases, leaving 7 bases between the germline ends. The CDR3 is 11 residues long. In DNA, the CDR3 is TGTGCCAGCATGGATGGCACTGAAGCTTTCTTT. Translated, it gives CASMDGTEAFF.

This chain joins TRBV7-2 and TRBJ2-1; D may match TRBD1 or TRBD2 (5 bases each). The length of the CDR3 is 17 residues. Germline CDR1 is SGHTA and CDR2 is FQGNSA. V was clipped by 1 base and J by 7 bases, with 20 bases between them. The CDR3 DNA is TGTGCCAGCAGCTTAGGAGGTGGGGGTGGTAGGGGTAATGAGCAGTTCTTC. The encoded protein is CASSLGGGGGRGNEQFF.

V and J are TRBV24-1 and TRBJ1-5; D is ambiguous. V lost 4 bases and J 7 bases, leaving 16 bases between the germline ends. CDR3 length: 15 amino acids. Germline V CDR1 and CDR2: KGHDR, SFDVKD. In DNA, the CDR3 is TGTGCCACCAGTGAAGCCGGACGGACCGAACAGCCCCAGCATTTT. Translating it yields CATSEAGRTEQPQHF.

The chain has TRBV5-4 and TRBJ1-2; possibly TRBD1 for D (5 bases). CDR1 is SGHNT and CDR2 is YYREEE in the germline V gene (reference sequence). V was shortened by 5 bases and J by 4 bases, with 15 bases between the two germline ends. The CDR3 runs 14 residues. For the CDR3, the DNA is TGTGCCAGCAGTCGGGACGGGGCGGGCTATGGCTACACCTTC. Translation: CASSRDGAGYGYTF.

This chain connects TRBV24-1 to TRBJ2-2; no clear D. CDR3 length equals 15 residues. Germline loops: CDR1 KGHDR, CDR2 SFDVKD. The V gene lost 4 bases and the J gene lost 1 base, with 9 bases spanning the gap. CDR3 DNA sequence: TGTGCCACCAGTGACCCGGCGAGGAACACCGGGGAGCTGTTTTTT. Amino acid sequence: CATSDPARNTGELFF.

This clone was seen more than once but under ten times. The V gene is TRBV2, the J gene TRBJ2-7, with TRBD1 identical over 7 bases. This CDR3 has 14 residues. From germline, CDR1 is SNHLY and CDR2 FYNNEI. V dropped 4 bases and J dropped 5; count of bases not matched to a gene: 8. CDR3 in amino acids: CASSATGVGNEQYF. The CDR3, as DNA: TGTGCCAGCAGTGCTACAGGGGTGGGGAACGAGCAGTACTTC. Full variable domain (missing parts from reference TRBV2 and TRBJ2-7): EPEVTQTPSHQVTQMGQEVILRCVPISNHLYFYWYRQILGQKVEFLVSFYNNEISEKSEIFDDQFSVERPDGSNFTLKIRSTKLEDSAMYFCASSATGVGNEQYFGPGTRLTVT.

Of note for this clone: The junction and the germline gene differ at one end; a read error may be behind it. The V gene is TRBV7-2, the J gene TRBJ2-7; D is ambiguous. The CDR3 spans 11 residues. Germline CDR1 SGHTA, CDR2 FQGNSA. The CDR3 sequence is CASRYLGSLNF. The CDR3 coding sequence is TGTGCCAGCAGATACCTGGGGTCGTTAAACTTC.

The chain links TRBV10-3 to TRBJ1-6; possibly TRBD1 for D (5 bases). CDR3 length equals 13 residues. Germline V lookup: CDR1 ENHRY, CDR2 SYGVKD. V gave up 10 bases and J gave up 5 bases, with 12 bases separating them. In DNA form, the CDR3 reads TGTGCCAGCAGGGACTGGGATAATTCACCCCTCCACTTT. It translates to CASRDWDNSPLHF.

This clone was seen once. V is TRBV7-2 and J is TRBJ1-2, with TRBD1 identical over 7 bases. This CDR3 region has 19 residues. CDR1 is SGHTA, CDR2 FQGNSA, per germline. V trimming: 0 bases; J trimming: 4 bases; junction bases outside the gene matches: 17. CDR3: CASSLALSHTGDRGYGYTF. CDR3 DNA sequence: TGTGCCAGCAGCTTAGCCCTATCCCATACAGGGGATCGGGGCTATGGCTACACCTTC.

This clone was counted a single time. Here the CDR3 reads CASTPPGTENTEAFF. CDR3 bases: TGTGCCAGCACCCCTCCCGGGACAGAGAACACTGAAGCTTTCTTT. The J gene is TRBJ1-1, the V gene TRBV25-1, with 7 bases lining up with TRBD1. The ends lost 7 bases at V and 1 base at J; junction bases unmatched: 9. The length of the CDR3 is 15 residues. CDR1 is MGHDK and CDR2 is SYGVNS in the germline V gene.

The genes are TRBV6-1 and TRBJ1-5, with D possibly being TRBD1 (6 bases). CDR3 length: 13 amino acids. Deletions cut 2 bases from V and 6 bases from J, with 8 bases between. CDR1 is MNHNS, CDR2 SASEGT, per germline. This chain's CDR3 is CASSEYRAQPQHF. The CDR3 region has the DNA TGTGCCAGCAGTGAATACAGGGCTCAGCCCCAGCATTTT.

This clone was counted once. The CDR3 region has the DNA TGCGCCAGCAGCGCTGAGACTAGCGGGGCTTACGAGCAGTACTTC. Translation: CASSAETSGAYEQYF. The rearrangement joins TRBV5-1 to TRBJ2-7, with 11 bases matching TRBD2. The CDR3 contains 15 residues. CDR1 is SGHRS, CDR2 YFSETQ, per germline. The trim removed 4 bases at V and 4 bases at J, leaving 7 bases unmatched.

This chain joins TRBV3-1 (or the pseudogene TRBV3-2) and TRBJ1-2; D remains ambiguous. V dropped 1 base and J dropped 4 bases, with 10 bases sitting between them. CDR3 length: 14 amino acids. Per the germline V gene, CDR1 is LGHDT and CDR2 is YNNKEL (reference sequence). Written as DNA, the CDR3 is TGTGCCAGCAGCCAAGTCTTGCAGACCTATGGCTACACCTTC. This translates into CASSQVLQTYGYTF.

The chain has TRBV19 and TRBJ1-2; D uncertain. V was clipped by 3 bases and J by 4 bases, with 12 bases between them. The CDR3 is 14 residues long. Germline-derived CDR1 and CDR2 are LNHDA and SQIVND (reference sequence). In nucleotides, the CDR3 is TGTGCCAGTAGTATTCCGGGGTTCATCTATGGCTACACCTTC. Amino acids: CASSIPGFIYGYTF.

V is TRBV10-2 and J is TRBJ1-1; D possibly corresponds to TRBD1 (5 bases). This CDR3 is built from 13 residues. From germline, CDR1 is WSHSY and CDR2 SAAADI. The V gene lost 4 bases and the J gene lost 6 bases, with 12 bases spanning the gap. The chain's CDR3 is CASSGGGRAEAFF. In nucleotides, the CDR3 is TGCGCCAGCAGTGGTGGGGGGAGGGCTGAAGCTTTCTTT.